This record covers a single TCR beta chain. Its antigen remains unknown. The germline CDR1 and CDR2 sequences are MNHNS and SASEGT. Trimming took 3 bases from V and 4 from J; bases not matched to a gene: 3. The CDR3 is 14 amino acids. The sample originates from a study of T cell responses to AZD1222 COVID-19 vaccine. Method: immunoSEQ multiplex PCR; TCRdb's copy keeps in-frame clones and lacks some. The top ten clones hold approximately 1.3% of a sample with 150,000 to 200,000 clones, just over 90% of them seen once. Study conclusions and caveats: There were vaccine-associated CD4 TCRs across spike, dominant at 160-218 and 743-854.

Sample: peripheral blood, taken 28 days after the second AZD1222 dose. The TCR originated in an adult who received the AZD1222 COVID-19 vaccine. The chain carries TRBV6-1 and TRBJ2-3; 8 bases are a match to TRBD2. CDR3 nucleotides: TGTGCCAGCAGTGACAGGGGACTAGCAGATACGCAGTATTTT. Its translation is CASSDRGLADTQYF.